This passage covers 29 T cell receptor beta chains from one sample sequenced in a study of T cell responses to AZD1222 COVID-19 vaccine. Assay: immunoSEQ multiplex PCR; the TCRdb copy retains only in-frame clones and omits some. The profile shows about 150,000 clones, 70% to 90% of them singletons. Sample: peripheral blood, taken on day 0 of MenACWY control vaccination. These receptors originate from an adult in good health.

Concerning this clone: Within the sample, other DNA sequences also encode this same CDR3. V usage is TRBV7-3 and J usage is TRBJ1-1, with 9 nucleotides matching TRBD1. V was pared by 0 bases and J by 3 bases, with 2 bases of the junction left unmatched. Germline values: CDR1 SGHTA, CDR2 FQGTGA. This CDR3 has 15 residues. As DNA, the CDR3 is TGTGCCAGCAGCTTAACGCGGACAGGGGACACTGAAGCTTTCTTT. Translated, it gives CASSLTRTGDTEAFF.

This clone appeared a few times. The chain joins TRBV5-4 to TRBJ2-7; no firm D call. There are 14 residues in the CDR3. Looked up from germline, CDR1 is SGHNT and CDR2 is YYREEE (reference sequence). The V and J ends lost 0 bases and 3 bases respectively, with 10 bases between them. CDR3 in DNA: TGTGCCAGCAGCTTGGGGACGGACGGCTACGAGCAGTACTTC. Its protein is CASSLGTDGYEQYF.

Notes on this clone: One end of the junction varies from germline; a read error may be responsible. CDR3 coding DNA: TGTGCCAGCAGCCCCCGGGGCAGGGGGATTTTTTTT. Its protein product is CASSPRGRGIFF. The chain is built from TRBV14 and TRBJ2-3, with 7 bases lining up with TRBD1. The CDR3 contains 12 residues. Per the germline V gene, CDR1 is SGHDN and CDR2 is FVKESK.

The chain links TRBV18 to TRBJ1-2, with D tentatively TRBD1 (6 bases). V lost 0 bases to trimming and J lost 4 bases, with 15 bases between them. The CDR3 covers 16 residues. Germline lookup yields CDR1 KGHSH and CDR2 LQKENI. The CDR3 DNA reads as TGTGCCAGCTCACCACCGGCAGGGGATCAAGGCTATGGCTACACCTTC. This translates into CASSPPAGDQGYGYTF.

The chain links TRBV4-1 to TRBJ2-3, with D uncertain. The CDR3 has 13 amino acids. Trimming took off 1 base at V and 5 bases at J, with 7 bases between the two ends. Germline CDR1 is MGHRA and CDR2 is YSYEKL. CDR3 sequence: CASSQAIRDTQYF. CDR3 nucleotides: TGCGCCAGCAGCCAAGCAATTCGAGATACGCAGTATTTT.

The gene calls are TRBV6-5 and TRBJ2-2; D is unclear. Germline CDR1 reads MNHEY; CDR2 reads SVGAGI. Trimming cost V 7 bases and J 0 bases, with 12 bases left between them. The CDR3 length is 15 residues. CDR3 nucleotide sequence: TGTGCCAGCAAAAGGAAGAATTCGAACACCGGGGAGCTGTTTTTT. Residues: CASKRKNSNTGELFF.

The chain uses TRBV7-9 and TRBJ1-1; D may be TRBD1 (5 bases). Germline V gene lookup returns CDR1 SEHNR and CDR2 FQNEAQ (reference sequence). This CDR3 is built from 17 residues. V lost 1 base to trimming and J lost 0 bases, with 15 bases between them. Here the CDR3 DNA reads TGTGCCAGCAGCTTAGAAAGAGGCATGACAGTGAACACTGAAGCTTTCTTT. As protein: CASSLERGMTVNTEAFF.

The rearrangement uses TRBV3-1 (or the pseudogene TRBV3-2) and TRBJ2-7; the D is unclear. Germline CDR1 is LGHDT and CDR2 is YNNKEL (reference sequence). The CDR3 sequence is 13 residues long. V gave up 2 bases and J gave up 0 bases, with 5 bases separating them. The CDR3 region has the DNA TGTGCCAGCAGCCAAAGGAGCTCCTACGAGCAGTACTTC. Its translation is CASSQRSSYEQYF.

This clone was counted a single time. V gene TRBV29-1 combines with J gene TRBJ2-4; no reliable D call. This CDR3 contains 11 residues. The V gene's germline CDR1 is SQVTM and CDR2 ANQGSEA. V lost 7 bases and J lost 3, with 7 bases in between. CDR3: CSGRFKNIQYF. The CDR3 DNA sequence: TGCAGCGGACGGTTCAAAAACATTCAGTACTTC.

A word on this clone: Other DNA sequences in this sample translate to the same CDR3. The V gene is TRBV6-2 or TRBV6-3, the J gene TRBJ2-5; a weak D match, TRBD2 (6 bases). Germline V gene sequence: CDR1 MNHEY, CDR2 SVGEGT. The CDR3 loop spans 15 amino acids. Trimming took off 0 bases at V and 2 bases at J, with 10 bases between the two ends. CDR3 in amino acids: CASSYSRGGQETQYF. CDR3 in DNA: TGTGCCAGCAGTTACTCGCGGGGCGGTCAAGAGACCCAGTACTTC.

The chain combines TRBV5-4 with TRBJ2-1; TRBD2 matches 10 bases. CDR3 length: 17 amino acids. CDR1 is SGHNT and CDR2 is YYREEE in the germline V gene (reference sequence). The ends lost 1 base at V and 6 bases at J; junction bases unmatched: 10. The CDR3 protein is CASSLRRASGGSNEQFF. The CDR3, as DNA: TGTGCCAGCAGCTTGCGACGCGCTAGCGGGGGATCCAATGAGCAGTTCTTC.

The count of this clone is one. The rearrangement uses TRBV11-2 and TRBJ2-5; 7 bases fit TRBD1. The germline gives CDR1 SGHAT, CDR2 FQNNGV. With 5 bases clipped from V and 3 bases from J, the junction kept 6 bases outside the gene matches. The CDR3 runs 14 residues. In nucleotides, the CDR3 is TGTGCCAGCAGCCATCCCACAGGGGAAGAGACCCAGTACTTC. Translation: CASSHPTGEETQYF.

The rearrangement uses TRBV20-1 and TRBJ2-4; tentatively, D is TRBD2 (5 bases). Trimming removed 3 bases from V and 8 bases from J, with 20 bases in between. This CDR3 spans 15 amino acids. CDR1 is DFQATT, CDR2 SNEGSKA, per germline (reference sequence). The CDR3 loop is CSASPPGVAGYIQYF. The CDR3 region has the DNA TGCAGTGCTAGTCCCCCCGGGGTAGCCGGATACATTCAGTACTTC.

V is TRBV18 and J is TRBJ1-3; the D gene is possibly TRBD1 (5 bases). The CDR3 is 15 residues long. Trimming took 0 bases from V and 10 from J, leaving 16 bases between them. The V gene's germline CDR1 is KGHSH and CDR2 LQKENI. Here the CDR3 DNA reads TGTGCCAGCTCACCACCGCAAAGGGGAGAAGTTACCATATATTTT. Translating it yields CASSPPQRGEVTIYF.

The J gene is TRBJ1-2, the V gene TRBV5-6; no clear D gene. In germline, CDR1 is SGHDT, CDR2 YYEEEE. The CDR3 runs 15 residues. The V and J ends lost 4 bases and 2 bases respectively, with 15 bases between them. CDR3 in DNA: TGTGCCAGCAGCCCCAAATCGGGAGCGAACTATGGCTACACCTTC. Protein sequence: CASSPKSGANYGYTF.

V is TRBV10-3 and J is TRBJ1-4, with 8 positions matching TRBD1. CDR1 ENHRY and CDR2 SYGVKD come from the germline V gene. The trim removed 6 bases at V and 5 bases at J, leaving 2 bases unmatched. The CDR3 consists of 13 residues. The DNA of the CDR3 is TGTGCCATCAGGAGGACAGGGAATGAAAAACTGTTTTTT. Amino acids: CAIRRTGNEKLFF.

V gene TRBV4-2 combines with J gene TRBJ1-6; D unclear. V lost 0 bases to trimming and J lost 8 bases, with 11 bases between them. CDR1 and CDR2 (germline): LGHNA, YNFKEQ. The CDR3 runs 15 residues. This chain's CDR3 is CASSQEALIHSPLHF. CDR3 DNA sequence: TGTGCCAGCAGCCAAGAAGCCCTGATACATTCACCCCTCCACTTT.

In DNA, the CDR3 is TGTGCCAGCAGTGACTGGGGGGACACCGGGGAGCTGTTTTTT. Translated: CASSDWGDTGELFF. The chain carries TRBV6-4 and TRBJ2-2, with D possibly being TRBD2 (6 bases). Germline V gives CDR1 MRHNA, CDR2 SNTAGT. Trimming cost V 1 base and J 3 bases, with 6 bases left between them. The CDR3 is made up of 14 amino acids.

This clone was seen a single time. The chain uses TRBV4-1 and TRBJ1-2; weak D call: TRBD1 (6 bases). With 6 bases removed from V and 6 bases from J, the gap between germline ends came to 14 bases. Germline V gene sequence: CDR1 MGHRA, CDR2 YSYEKL. This CDR3 has 13 residues. CDR3 nucleotide sequence: TGCGCCAGCAGACAGGGAGGATCGGATGGCTACACCTTC. Translation gives CASRQGGSDGYTF.

The V call is TRBV6-6, the J call TRBJ2-7; 10 bases match TRBD1. Germline CDR1 and CDR2: MNHNY and SVGAGI (reference sequence). V was clipped by 2 bases and J by 4 bases; unmatched bases: 2. This CDR3 is 14 amino acids long. The CDR3 spells CASSYMGQGYEQYF. CDR3 bases: TGTGCCAGCAGTTACATGGGACAGGGGTACGAGCAGTACTTC.

The chain carries TRBV7-3 and TRBJ2-1, with unresolved D. Trimming stripped 3 bases from V and 0 bases from J, with 9 bases between. CDR3 length: 15 residues. CDR1 SGHTA and CDR2 FQGTGA come from the germline V gene. The CDR3, as DNA: TGTGCCAGCAGCTTCCGACTTACCTCCTACAATGAGCAGTTCTTC. Translation: CASSFRLTSYNEQFF.

The V gene is TRBV27, the J gene TRBJ1-4; D not resolved. CDR1 MNHEY and CDR2 SMNVEV come from the germline V gene (reference sequence). There are 8 residues in the CDR3. The CDR3: CGPEKLFF. The CDR3, as DNA: TGTGGACCCGAAAAACTGTTTTTT.

The V call is TRBV30, the J call TRBJ2-5; TRBD2 matches at 11 bases. The V gene end was trimmed by 5 bases and the J gene end by 5 bases; junction bases not matched to a gene: 10. Germline-derived CDR1 and CDR2 are GTSNPN and SVGIG (reference sequence). This CDR3 has 15 residues. For the CDR3, the DNA is TGTGCCTGGGGTAGCGGGAGGGCCGGGGGTGAGACCCAGTACTTC. Encoded protein: CAWGSGRAGGETQYF.

This clone was observed a single time. The genes are TRBV6-1 and TRBJ2-2, with D maybe TRBD1 (6 bases). Germline-derived CDR1 and CDR2 are MNHNS and SASEGT. This CDR3 comprises 14 residues. The V and J ends lost 6 bases and 6 bases respectively, with 14 bases between them. CDR3 sequence reads: CASSEQGISGELFF. The CDR3 region has the DNA TGTGCCAGCAGCGAACAGGGAATCTCCGGGGAGCTGTTTTTT.

This clone appeared a few times. The chain recombines TRBV19 with TRBJ2-2; TRBD1 might be the D (5 bases). Germline V CDR1 and CDR2: LNHDA, SQIVND (reference sequence). The CDR3 length is 14 residues. With 3 bases removed from V and 8 bases from J, the gap between germline ends came to 13 bases. In DNA form, the CDR3 reads TGTGCCAGTAGTATTCTCTGGCAGGGAGGGGAGCTGTTTTTT. Translated: CASSILWQGGELFF.

The V call is TRBV5-1, the J call TRBJ1-6, with D maybe TRBD1 (6 bases). Between the trimmed V and J ends, which lost 4 bases and 5 bases, there was a span of 19 bases. Germline V gene sequence: CDR1 SGHRS, CDR2 YFSETQ. The CDR3 is made up of 17 amino acids. CDR3 residues: CASSPLRAGDHNSPLHF. The CDR3 DNA sequence: TGCGCCAGCAGCCCCCTAAGGGCAGGGGACCATAATTCACCCCTCCACTTT.

The rearrangement joins TRBV4-3 to TRBJ2-1, with D unresolved. This CDR3 is built from 15 residues. The ends were cut back, 0 bases at V and 6 bases at J, with 12 bases in the middle. Germline V gives CDR1 LGHNA, CDR2 YSLEER. The CDR3 is CASSQEPWSGNEQFF. CDR3 nucleotide sequence: TGCGCCAGCAGCCAAGAACCTTGGTCCGGCAATGAGCAGTTCTTC.

V usage is TRBV2 and J usage is TRBJ1-5, with 9 positions matching TRBD1. Trimming took 7 bases from V and 7 from J; bases not matched to a gene: 11. Germline loops: CDR1 SNHLY, CDR2 FYNNEI. There are 15 residues in the CDR3. CDR3 coding DNA: TGTGCCAGCACCAACCTTAGGACAGGGGCCCAGCCCCAGCATTTT. Translation gives CASTNLRTGAQPQHF.

This clone showed up just once. The CDR3 DNA sequence: TGTGCCAGCAGCTTAGGATGGGGCGAGCAGTACTTC. This encodes CASSLGWGEQYF. The V and J genes are TRBV11-3 and TRBJ2-7; unclear D gene. This CDR3 region has 12 residues. Germline V gene data show CDR1 as SGHNT and CDR2 as YENEEA. V lost 1 base to trimming and J lost 6 bases, with 7 bases between them.